A single sample is the source of the 9 T cell receptor beta chains below, sequenced in a study of T cells in Graves' hyperthyroidism and ophthalmopathy (dated by TCRdb to about 2019). Library creation used multiplex PCR. The sequencer listed for this sample is Illumina HiSeq 2000. The TCR beta CDR3 regions were amplified from the RNA transcripts. For the first round of RT-PCR on the TCR CDR3, the HTBI primer set was used together with the Qiagen OneStep RT-PCR kit. Using fastp trimming at Q25 and MiXCR clonotype assembly, TCRdb reanalyzed the public sequencing data and kept in-frame beta chains. Records with the same CDR3 protein are collapsed into one entry carrying the most frequent genes and DNA. The sample table holds about 560,000 distinct CDR3 sequences, of which 14% were seen once. Roughly 14% of the sample is in the top ten clones. The specimen was blood. The source of these receptors is a woman aged 40 to 49 with Graves' hyperthyroidism.

This clonotype was seen many times. The rearrangement joins TRBV6-5 to TRBJ1-6; D remains unclear. This CDR3 spans 17 amino acids. Germline CDR1 and CDR2: MNHEY and SVGAGI. V lost 2 bases and J lost 0, with 11 bases in between. The CDR3 reads CASSYGRRSSYNSPLHF. In nucleotides, the CDR3 is TGTGCCAGCAGTTACGGCAGGAGAAGCTCCTATAATTCACCCCTCCACTTT.

This clonotype showed up many times. The rearrangement links TRBV5-1 to TRBJ2-3; D ambiguous. V shed 1 base and J shed 1 base, with 10 bases lying between them. Germline V lookup: CDR1 SGHRS, CDR2 YFSETQ. CDR3 length equals 15 residues. CDR3 amino acids: CASSLMRFGTDTQYF. In DNA form, the CDR3 reads TGCGCCAGCAGCTTGATGAGGTTCGGCACAGATACGCAGTATTTT.

This chain joins TRBV5-1 and TRBJ2-3, with 9 bases fitting TRBD2. J gave up 2 bases and V 6 bases, and 10 bases lay outside the gene matches. The germline gives CDR1 SGHRS, CDR2 YFSETQ. This CDR3 spans 16 amino acids. This chain's CDR3 is CASTLGASGNTDTQYF. The CDR3 bases are TGCGCCAGCACCCTTGGCGCTAGCGGGAACACAGATACGCAGTATTTT.

V is TRBV10-2 and J is TRBJ2-1; TRBD1 is a possible D gene (5 bases). From germline, CDR1 is WSHSY and CDR2 SAAADI. This CDR3 spans 13 amino acids. V shed 0 bases and J shed 10 bases, with 10 bases lying between them. CDR3 protein: CASSESRTTEQFF. The CDR3 DNA follows: TGCGCCAGCAGTGAGTCGAGGACAACCGAGCAGTTCTTC.

The chain uses TRBV14 and TRBJ2-1; 10 nucleotides line up with TRBD2. The CDR3 runs to 15 residues. V shed 4 bases, J shed 10 bases, and the junction held 10 bases outside the gene matches. CDR1 and CDR2 from the germline V gene are SGHDN and FVKESK. In DNA form, the CDR3 reads TGTGCCAGCAGCCGTAGCGGGGGGTTGTGGCGGGAGCAGTTCTTC. As protein: CASSRSGGLWREQFF.

This clonotype was seen many times. The gene calls are TRBV20-1 and TRBJ2-5, with D perhaps TRBD2 (5 bases). Per the germline V gene, CDR1 is DFQATT and CDR2 is SNEGSKA (reference sequence). Trimming cost V 2 bases and J 5 bases, with 12 bases left between them. This CDR3 region has 13 residues. In DNA form, the CDR3 reads TGCAGTGCTAGAAGGGCGGGTAAGGAGACCCAGTACTTC. This translates into CSARRAGKETQYF.

V usage is TRBV19 and J usage is TRBJ2-7; D may correspond to TRBD1 or TRBD2 (6 bases each). CDR1 is LNHDA and CDR2 is SQIVND in the germline V gene (reference sequence). The CDR3 covers 15 residues. V dropped 7 bases and J dropped 7 bases, with 23 bases sitting between them. DNA of the CDR3: TGTGCCAGTACCCCCAATCGAGGAGGGGGGCTTGAGCAGTACTTC. Translating gives CASTPNRGGGLEQYF. The complete variable domain, with remaining parts taken from reference TRBV19 and TRBJ2-7, reads DGGITQSPKYLFRKEGQNVTLSCEQNLNHDAMYWYRQDPGQGLRLIYYSQIVNDFQKGDIAEGYSVSREKKESFPLTVTSAQKNPTAFYLCASTPNRGGGLEQYFGPGTRLTVT.

This clonotype was recorded at least ten times. The chain employs TRBV7-6 and TRBJ2-1; 11 nucleotides align to TRBD2. Germline V lookup: CDR1 SGHVS, CDR2 FNYEAQ. CDR3 size: 16 residues. The V gene end was trimmed by 2 bases and the J gene end by 4 bases; junction bases not matched to a gene: 4. CDR3 sequence: CASSLLASGGYNEQFF. For the CDR3, the DNA is TGTGCCAGCAGCTTATTGGCTAGCGGGGGGTACAATGAGCAGTTCTTC.

In its sample, this clonotype was seen many times. J is TRBJ2-7 and V is TRBV28; weak D call: TRBD2 (6 bases). Germline V gene lookup returns CDR1 MDHEN and CDR2 SYDVKM. Trimming took off 1 base at V and 2 bases at J, with 9 bases between the two ends. There are 14 residues in the CDR3. CDR3 DNA sequence: TGTGCCAGCAGTTTATATCCGGGGGCCTACGAGCAGTACTTC. Encoded protein: CASSLYPGAYEQYF.